The 16 T cell receptor beta chains below all came from one sample that was sequenced in a study of blood T cell repertoires in COVID-19. Measured with immunoSEQ multiplex PCR; TCRdb has only the in-frame clones, and not every one. Among around 70,000 clones listed, approximately 78% were seen once. Sequences were obtained from peripheral blood. All receptors derive from a human donor in a cohort sampled during active COVID-19.

The J gene is TRBJ2-1, the V gene TRBV24-1; 9 bases agree with TRBD1. The CDR3 loop spans 16 amino acids. The junction had 6 bases not matched to a gene; V was cut back by 1 base and J by 6 bases. Germline values: CDR1 KGHDR, CDR2 SFDVKD. The CDR3 loop reads CATSDFSGQGINEQFF. In nucleotides, the CDR3 is TGTGCCACCAGTGATTTCTCGGGACAGGGTATCAATGAGCAGTTCTTC.

The genes are TRBV5-5 and TRBJ1-5, with a weak D call TRBD1 (5 bases). The CDR3 spans 15 residues. The germline V gene encodes CDR1 SGHKS and CDR2 YYEKEE (reference sequence). V was cut by 3 bases and J by 5 bases, with 15 bases left in between. The CDR3 DNA follows: TGTGCCAGCAGCTGGGGTTCAGGGAAGGATCAGCCCCAGCATTTT. This sequence encodes CASSWGSGKDQPQHF.

This clone was detected only once. V is TRBV7-9 and J is TRBJ1-1; D is possibly TRBD1 (6 bases). Germline CDR1 SEHNR, CDR2 FQNEAQ (reference sequence). V was trimmed by 5 bases and J by 4 bases, leaving 23 bases between them. There are 17 residues in the CDR3. The CDR3 coding sequence is TGTGCCAGCAGCGGCTCAGGACAGACTGAGAAGTTCACTGAAGCTTTCTTT. It yields the protein CASSGSGQTEKFTEAFF. Combining the CDR3 with reference TRBV7-9 and TRBJ1-1 gives the whole variable domain DTGVSQNPRHKITKRGQNVTFRCDPISEHNRLYWYRQTLGQGPEFLTYFQNEAQLEKSRLLSDRFSAERPKGSFSTLEIQRTEQGDSAMYLCASSGSGQTEKFTEAFFGQGTRLTVV.

This clone was counted a single time. The rearrangement uses TRBV12-3 or TRBV12-4 and TRBJ1-2, with D possibly being TRBD1 (5 bases). With 5 bases removed from V and 2 bases from J, the gap between germline ends came to 9 bases. The CDR3 extends over 13 amino acids. In DNA, the CDR3 is TGTGCCAGCAGTCCCGACAGAAACTATGGCTACACCTTC. Its protein is CASSPDRNYGYTF.

The chain couples TRBV5-4 to TRBJ2-5; 8 nucleotides align to TRBD2. The CDR3 extends over 18 amino acids. The germline V gene encodes CDR1 SGHNT and CDR2 YYREEE (reference sequence). Unmatched junction bases numbered 10, after V lost 0 bases and J lost 0 bases. The CDR3 reads CASSLGVRLALYQETQYF. The CDR3 region has the DNA TGTGCCAGCAGCTTGGGGGTTCGACTAGCGCTGTACCAAGAGACCCAGTACTTC.

The V gene is TRBV11-2, the J gene TRBJ2-5, with 7 positions matching TRBD2. The V gene's germline CDR1 is SGHAT and CDR2 FQNNGV. With 0 bases clipped from V and 7 bases from J, the junction kept 2 bases outside the gene matches. The CDR3 consists of 13 residues. The CDR3 DNA sequence: TGTGCCAGCAGCTTAGATTGGGGGGGGACCCAGTACTTC. Residues: CASSLDWGGTQYF.

V gene TRBV27 combines with J gene TRBJ2-6; D is unclear. The V gene lost 10 bases and the J gene lost 2 bases, with 9 bases spanning the gap. This CDR3 comprises 13 residues. The germline CDR1 and CDR2 sequences are MNHEY and SMNVEV (reference sequence). The CDR3, as DNA: TGTGCCACCCAGATCACTGGGGCCAACGTCCTGACTTTC. Its protein product is CATQITGANVLTF. The entire variable domain, with the rest obtained from reference TRBV27 and TRBJ2-6, is as follows: EAQVTQNPRYLITVTGKKLTVTCSQNMNHEYMSWYRQDPGLGLRQIYYSMNVEVTDKGDVPEGYKVSRKEKRNFPLILESPSPNQTSLYFCATQITGANVLTFGAGSRLTVL.

The chain recombines TRBV27 with TRBJ2-7, with 9 bases matching TRBD2. This CDR3 comprises 16 residues. The J segment lost 4 bases and the V segment lost 3 bases, leaving 10 bases of the junction unmatched. Germline V gives CDR1 MNHEY, CDR2 SMNVEV (reference sequence). The CDR3: CASSFVASGIKYEQYF. DNA of the CDR3: TGTGCCAGCAGTTTCGTGGCTAGCGGGATTAAGTACGAGCAGTACTTC.

The V call is TRBV2, the J call TRBJ1-2, with D possibly matching TRBD1 (5 bases). The germline V gene has CDR1 SNHLY and CDR2 FYNNEI. The CDR3 contains 14 residues. V dropped 4 bases and J dropped 0 bases, with 9 bases sitting between them. In nucleotides, the CDR3 is TGTGCCAGCAGTGGACAGCTAGCTAACTATGGCTACACCTTC. This codes for CASSGQLANYGYTF.

The V gene is TRBV7-9, the J gene TRBJ2-7, with D possibly being TRBD1 (6 bases). Deletions cut 0 bases from V and 3 bases from J, with 12 bases between. The germline gives CDR1 SEHNR, CDR2 FQNEAQ (reference sequence). CDR3 length: 15 amino acids. The CDR3 region has the DNA TGTGCCAGCAGCTTAGCGGGGGACATGGACTACGAGCAGTACTTC. Amino acids: CASSLAGDMDYEQYF.

The chain joins TRBV19 to TRBJ2-7; 12 positions match TRBD2. CDR1 is LNHDA and CDR2 is SQIVND in the germline V gene (reference sequence). This CDR3 has 14 residues. V shed 9 bases, J shed 1 base, and the junction held 4 bases outside the gene matches. The DNA of the CDR3 is TGTGCCAGCCGGACTAGCGGGAATTCCTACGAGCAGTACTTC. Translation gives CASRTSGNSYEQYF.

The table lists this clone with a count of one. The gene calls are TRBV2 and TRBJ2-3; 11 nucleotides line up with TRBD2. V trimming: 6 bases; J trimming: 2 bases; junction bases outside the gene matches: 1. CDR3 length equals 14 residues. Germline V gene sequence: CDR1 SNHLY, CDR2 FYNNEI. The CDR3, as DNA: TGTGCCAGCAGGGGACTAGCGGACACAGATACGCAGTATTTT. This gives the protein CASRGLADTDTQYF. The entire variable domain, with the rest obtained from reference TRBV2 and TRBJ2-3, is as follows: EPEVTQTPSHQVTQMGQEVILRCVPISNHLYFYWYRQILGQKVEFLVSFYNNEISEKSEIFDDQFSVERPDGSNFTLKIRSTKLEDSAMYFCASRGLADTDTQYFGPGTRLTVL.

The rearrangement links TRBV2 to TRBJ1-2; 9 nucleotides match TRBD1. CDR1 SNHLY and CDR2 FYNNEI come from the germline V gene. V trimming: 6 bases; J trimming: 6 bases; junction bases outside the gene matches: 5. The CDR3 is 13 residues long. The CDR3 loop is CASRTGTGNGYTF. DNA for the CDR3: TGTGCCAGCAGGACCGGGACAGGGAATGGCTACACCTTC.

The chain employs TRBV3-1 (or the pseudogene TRBV3-2) and TRBJ2-1; 7 positions match TRBD2. The V segment lost 6 bases and the J segment 10 bases; nucleotides outside the gene matches: 12. The CDR3 has 14 residues. CDR1 is LGHDT, CDR2 YNNKEL, per germline (reference sequence). The CDR3 reads CASSPSGGVGEQFF. CDR3 nucleotide sequence: TGTGCCAGCAGTCCTAGCGGCGGCGTTGGGGAGCAGTTCTTC.

Comments on this clone: Relative to the germline gene, one junction end is altered; a read error may explain this. The rearrangement links TRBV10-3 to TRBJ2-1, with D unresolved. In germline, CDR1 is ENHRY, CDR2 SYGVKD. This CDR3 spans 14 amino acids. The CDR3: CAISESNSNNEQFF. CDR3 DNA: TGTGCCATCAGTGAGTCGAACTCCAACAATGAGCAGTTCTTC.

J is TRBJ2-2 and V is TRBV24-1; TRBD2 matches 16 bases. This CDR3 is built from 21 residues. Germline loops: CDR1 KGHDR, CDR2 SFDVKD. After removal of 2 bases from V and 4 bases from J, the junction contained 12 bases not matched to a gene. The CDR3 DNA follows: TGTGCCACCAGTGATTCCGGGACTAGCGGGAGGGCCCCCCTGCGCACCGGGGAGCTGTTTTTT. The encoded protein is CATSDSGTSGRAPLRTGELFF.